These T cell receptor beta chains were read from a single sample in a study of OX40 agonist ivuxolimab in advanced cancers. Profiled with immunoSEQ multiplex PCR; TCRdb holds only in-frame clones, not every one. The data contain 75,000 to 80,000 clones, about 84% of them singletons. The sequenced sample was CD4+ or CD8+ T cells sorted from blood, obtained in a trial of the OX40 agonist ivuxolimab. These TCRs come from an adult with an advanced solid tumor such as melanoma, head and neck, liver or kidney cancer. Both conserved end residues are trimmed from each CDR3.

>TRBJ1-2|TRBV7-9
ASSEGTGDGGYT
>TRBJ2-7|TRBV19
ASRSGPSSYEQY
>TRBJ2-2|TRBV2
ASGGSTNTGELF
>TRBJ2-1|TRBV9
ASSVSIADYNEQF
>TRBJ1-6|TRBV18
ASSPGRAYNSPLH
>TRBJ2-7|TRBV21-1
ASSKEGKGGHEQY
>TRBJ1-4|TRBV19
ASTLQSGGSTNEKLF
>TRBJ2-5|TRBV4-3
ASSQDVSQTQY
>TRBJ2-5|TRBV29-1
SVEVTRISPETQY
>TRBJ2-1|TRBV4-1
ASSQVWAHEQF
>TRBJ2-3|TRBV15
ATSRDPGPADTQY
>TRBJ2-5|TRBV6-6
ASNRGASPRETQY
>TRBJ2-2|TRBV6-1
ASSEASGNTGELF
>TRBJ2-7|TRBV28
ASRTLGTGGSYEQY
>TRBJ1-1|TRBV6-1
ASSPVAGTEAF
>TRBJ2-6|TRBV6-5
ASSYSRGSGANVLT
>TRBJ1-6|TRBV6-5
ASSYGVPQNSPLH
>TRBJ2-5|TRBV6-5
ASSRTDQETQY
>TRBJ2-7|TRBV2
ASRAAGPNYEQY
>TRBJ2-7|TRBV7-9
ASSLSGQGVFEQY
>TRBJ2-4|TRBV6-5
ASSYSDSLAKNIQY
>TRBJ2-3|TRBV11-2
ASSLGVGGTIHTDTQY